A single sample gave rise to the 15 T cell receptor beta chains below, sequenced in a study of blood T cell repertoires in COVID-19. Some clones are missing from TCRdb's copy, which holds only in-frame ones; the method was immunoSEQ multiplex PCR. This table has 150,000 or so clones, about 86% appearing once. The source material was peripheral blood. The receptors here all came from a woman of 80 years or more with acute or convalescent COVID-19.

The rearrangement uses TRBV6-5 and TRBJ2-7; TRBD2 matches 7 bases. The CDR3 contains 14 residues. The junction had 11 bases not matched to a gene; V was cut back by 7 bases and J by 5 bases. Germline loops: CDR1 MNHEY, CDR2 SVGAGI. The CDR3 is CASIWVAGVNEQYF. In nucleotides, the CDR3 is TGTGCCAGCATCTGGGTCGCGGGAGTTAACGAGCAGTACTTC.

The genes are TRBV11-2 and TRBJ2-2; D is unclear. This CDR3 is 14 amino acids long. CDR1 is SGHAT, CDR2 FQNNGV, per germline. Trimming took 2 bases from V and 7 from J, leaving 11 bases between them. The CDR3 DNA is TGTGCCAGCAGCTTATTGACATTCCTCGGGGAGCTGTTTTTT. Residues: CASSLLTFLGELFF.

This clone was detected a few times. V usage is TRBV11-2 and J usage is TRBJ2-7; 10 nucleotides align to TRBD1. The CDR3 sequence is 17 residues long. Germline V gives CDR1 SGHAT, CDR2 FQNNGV. V gave up 5 bases and J gave up 1 base; unmatched junction bases: 11. Written as DNA, the CDR3 is TGTGCCAGCAGCACGACGATACCGGGACAGGGGTCCTACGAGCAGTACTTC. Protein sequence: CASSTTIPGQGSYEQYF.

The chain combines TRBV30 with TRBJ1-5; D is unclear. Trimming left V 2 bases short and J 2 bases short, with 7 bases between. The CDR3 contains 13 residues. Germline V gene lookup returns CDR1 GTSNPN and CDR2 SVGIG (reference sequence). The DNA for the CDR3 is TGTGCCTGGAGTAGTGGAGGCAATCAGCCCCAGCATTTT. This codes for CAWSSGGNQPQHF. Filled out from reference TRBV30 and TRBJ1-5, the complete variable domain reads SQTIHQWPATLVQPVGSPLSLECTVEGTSNPNLYWYRQAAGRGLQLLFYSVGIGQISSEVPQNLSASRPQDRQFILSSKKLLLSDSGFYLCAWSSGGNQPQHFGDGTRLSIL.

The CDR3 loop reads CASSLPDRRTEAFF. CDR3 in DNA: TGTGCCAGCTCACTACCGGACAGAAGGACTGAAGCTTTCTTT. The gene calls are TRBV18 and TRBJ1-1; weak D call: TRBD1 (6 bases). Trimming took off 4 bases at V and 5 bases at J, with 14 bases between the two ends. The CDR3 has 14 amino acids. Germline assignment: CDR1 KGHSH and CDR2 LQKENI.

The chain links TRBV7-9 to TRBJ2-5; D may be TRBD1 (6 bases). V was pared by 5 bases and J by 2 bases, with 15 bases between. From germline, CDR1 is SEHNR and CDR2 FQNEAQ (reference sequence). The CDR3 length is 15 residues. The CDR3 nucleotides read TGTGCCAGCAGCCAACGGGACACTCTACAAGAGACCCAGTACTTC. Translation: CASSQRDTLQETQYF.

This clone was counted only a few times. V and J are TRBV2 and TRBJ1-5, with 8 bases fitting TRBD1. Looked up from germline, CDR1 is SNHLY and CDR2 is FYNNEI. The CDR3 has 16 residues. V lost 6 bases, J lost 2 bases, and 9 bases stayed unmatched. CDR3 nucleotide sequence: TGTGCCAGCAGCGCCCCAGGGGGCGATGGCAATCAGCCCCAGCATTTT. Amino acid sequence: CASSAPGGDGNQPQHF.

The chain couples TRBV2 to TRBJ2-3, with 14 nucleotides matching TRBD2. The length of the CDR3 is 16 residues. Germline V gives CDR1 SNHLY, CDR2 FYNNEI. V dropped 6 bases and J dropped 8; count of bases not matched to a gene: 10. Written as DNA, the CDR3 is TGTGCCAGCAGGAAAACCGGGACTAGCGGGGGCGTTACGCAGTATTTT. This encodes CASRKTGTSGGVTQYF.

The chain recombines TRBV5-4 with TRBJ1-1; D is possibly TRBD1 (5 bases). V lost 4 bases and J 1 base, leaving 17 bases between the germline ends. Germline assignment: CDR1 SGHNT and CDR2 YYREEE (reference sequence). The CDR3 has 16 amino acids. In DNA form, the CDR3 reads TGTGCCAGCAGCGAGGTTGGAAGAACAGGGAACACTGAAGCTTTCTTT. This translates into CASSEVGRTGNTEAFF.

V is TRBV2 and J is TRBJ1-3, with TRBD1 matching over 9 bases. Per germline, CDR1 SNHLY and CDR2 FYNNEI. This CDR3 contains 17 residues. Unmatched junction bases numbered 11, after V lost 4 bases and J lost 4 bases. The CDR3 here is CASSVVGTGILGNTIYF. The CDR3 DNA is TGTGCCAGCAGTGTTGTGGGGACAGGGATTTTGGGAAACACCATATATTTT.

This sequence joins TRBV7-3 and TRBJ1-1; 7 positions agree with TRBD1. The CDR3 is 15 amino acids. The V and J ends lost 3 bases and 1 base, in that order; junction bases with no gene match: 5. Per the germline V gene, CDR1 is SGHTA and CDR2 is FQGTGA. CDR3 region: CASSLMGQPNTEAFF. The DNA for the CDR3 is TGTGCCAGCAGCTTGATGGGACAGCCGAACACTGAAGCTTTCTTT.

This chain joins TRBV18 and TRBJ2-5; possible D gene TRBD1, 6 bases. V was pared by 5 bases and J by 4 bases, with 11 bases between. The CDR3 covers 13 residues. CDR1 is KGHSH and CDR2 is LQKENI in the germline V gene. The CDR3 reads CASSASGAETQYF. In DNA, the CDR3 is TGTGCCAGCTCAGCGTCAGGGGCAGAGACCCAGTACTTC.

This clone was observed once. The chain uses TRBV5-4 and TRBJ1-5, with D perhaps matching TRBD1 (6 bases). The CDR3 has 15 residues. V lost 4 bases to trimming and J lost 4 bases, with 15 bases between them. Per germline, CDR1 SGHNT and CDR2 YYREEE (reference sequence). The CDR3 is CASSMGGRVNQPQHF. As DNA, the CDR3 is TGTGCCAGCAGCATGGGGGGGCGTGTTAATCAGCCCCAGCATTTT.

The gene calls are TRBV7-2 and TRBJ1-3; 7 positions match TRBD1. Germline assignment: CDR1 SGHTA and CDR2 FQGNSA. The trim removed 0 bases at V and 2 bases at J, leaving 4 bases unmatched. The CDR3 is 16 amino acids. In DNA form, the CDR3 reads TGTGCCAGCAGCTTAGCTGGCAGGGGGACTGGAAACACCATATATTTT. Protein sequence: CASSLAGRGTGNTIYF.

The chain's CDR3 is CASSLRGRGASNQPQHF. In DNA, the CDR3 is TGTGCCAGCAGTTTAAGGGGCCGGGGGGCCAGCAATCAGCCCCAGCATTTT. The chain has TRBV28 and TRBJ1-5, with a tentative D call TRBD1 (6 bases). CDR1 and CDR2 from the germline V gene are MDHEN and SYDVKM. V gave up 2 bases and J gave up 1 base, with 15 bases separating them. The CDR3 totals 17 residues.